A single sample is the source of the 26 T cell receptor beta chains below, sequenced in a study of blood T cells in healthy people across ages. A J-beta primer mix and a sample-barcoded 5' primer were used in a second PCR of about 7 to 12 cycles. TCRdb reanalysed the 5' RACE reads using MiXCR and keeps one entry per CDR3 protein. In the table there are more than 1,400,000 distinct CDR3 sequences, about 43% of which are singletons. What was sequenced was blood. The receptors shown here come from a woman aged 18-29 years in good health.

Only a few counts were recorded for this clonotype. The chain is built from TRBV4-1 and TRBJ2-1; possible D gene TRBD2, 6 bases. Trimming took 5 bases from V and 7 from J, leaving 15 bases between them. Germline CDR1 and CDR2: MGHRA and YSYEKL. The length of the CDR3 is 14 residues. CDR3 DNA sequence: TGCGCCAGCAGCGGAGGGAGCTCACCGAATGAGCAGTTCTTC. Protein product: CASSGGSSPNEQFF.

This clonotype has a count of ten or more. The CDR3 DNA reads as TGCGCCAGCAGCTCCGAACAGGGTTCACCCAAAGGCTACACCTTC. Encoded protein: CASSSEQGSPKGYTF. V gene TRBV5-1 combines with J gene TRBJ1-2, with D perhaps matching TRBD1 (6 bases). This CDR3 is 15 amino acids long. V lost 3 bases and J lost 8, with 20 bases in between. Germline-derived CDR1 and CDR2 are SGHRS and YFSETQ.

This clonotype occurred a few times. The chain combines TRBV12-3 or TRBV12-4 with TRBJ1-2, with a tentative D call TRBD1 (5 bases). Trimming removed 7 bases from V and 2 bases from J, with 14 bases in between. This CDR3 is built from 14 residues. CDR3 amino acids: CASKLTAINYGYTF. The CDR3 DNA sequence: TGTGCCAGCAAATTGACAGCTATCAACTATGGCTACACCTTC.

This chain links TRBV20-1 with TRBJ2-7; unclear D gene. The V end lost 0 bases, the J end lost 3 bases, and 12 bases lay between the germline ends. CDR3 length: 14 amino acids. Germline loops: CDR1 DFQATT, CDR2 SNEGSKA (reference sequence). CDR3 coding DNA: TGCAGTGCTAGAGATCATAAGTTAGGCTACGAGCAGTACTTC. Translating gives CSARDHKLGYEQYF.

The chain links TRBV2 to TRBJ2-3; 7 nucleotides line up with TRBD2. V trimming: 6 bases; J trimming: 5 bases; junction bases outside the gene matches: 5. Germline CDR1 and CDR2: SNHLY and FYNNEI. This CDR3 has 13 amino acids. The CDR3 DNA is TGTGCCAGCAGATGGACTAGGGAAGATACGCAGTATTTT. Translated: CASRWTREDTQYF.

The V and J genes are TRBV28 and TRBJ2-7; D remains ambiguous. Trimming took off 6 bases at V and 0 bases at J, with 12 bases between the two ends. Per the germline V gene, CDR1 is MDHEN and CDR2 is SYDVKM. The CDR3 runs 14 residues. The CDR3 nucleotides read TGTGCCAGCAGCCCAATGGGAATCTCCTACGAGCAGTACTTC. Amino acid sequence: CASSPMGISYEQYF.

The table lists this clonotype with a few counts. The rearrangement links TRBV11-2 to TRBJ2-3; a possible D gene is TRBD1 (5 bases). This CDR3 contains 15 residues. Germline CDR1 SGHAT, CDR2 FQNNGV. The germline V and J ends were trimmed by 1 base and 2 bases, with 10 bases remaining between them. The CDR3 sequence is CASSLGGRITDTQYF. The CDR3 nucleotides read TGTGCCAGCAGCTTAGGGGGCCGGATCACAGATACGCAGTATTTT. Combining the CDR3 with reference TRBV11-2 and TRBJ2-3 gives the whole variable domain EAGVAQSPRYKIIEKRQSVAFWCNPISGHATLYWYQQILGQGPKLLIQFQNNGVVDDSQLPKDRFSAERLKGVDSTLKIQPAKLEDSAVYLCASSLGGRITDTQYFGPGTRLTVL.

This sequence joins TRBV20-1 and TRBJ1-2, with a tentative D call TRBD1 (5 bases). The CDR3 has 13 residues. In germline, CDR1 is DFQATT, CDR2 SNEGSKA (reference sequence). The ends were cut back, 3 bases at V and 4 bases at J, with 12 bases in the middle. CDR3 amino acids: CSARSGGFYGYTF. DNA for the CDR3: TGCAGTGCTAGGAGTGGGGGTTTCTATGGCTACACCTTC.

The V call is TRBV7-9, the J call TRBJ2-1; TRBD2 aligns across 14 bases. Germline lookup yields CDR1 SEHNR and CDR2 FQNEAQ (reference sequence). The CDR3 runs to 17 residues. V was pared by 0 bases and J by 7 bases, with 5 bases of the junction left unmatched. The CDR3, as DNA: TGTGCCAGCAGCTTAGCCACCGGGACTAGCGGGAGAAATGAGCAGTTCTTC. Protein product: CASSLATGTSGRNEQFF.

The chain employs TRBV9 and TRBJ2-3; a possible D gene is TRBD1 (5 bases). The V and J ends lost 0 bases and 0 bases respectively, with 14 bases between them. CDR1 is SGDLS, CDR2 YYNGEE, per germline. The length of the CDR3 is 17 residues. The CDR3 DNA reads as TGTGCCAGCAGCGTAGCTTCACAGGCTACTAGCACAGATACGCAGTATTTT. This encodes CASSVASQATSTDTQYF.

This sequence joins TRBV7-2 and TRBJ2-3, with TRBD2 identical over 7 bases. CDR1 is SGHTA and CDR2 is FQGNSA in the germline V gene. Trimming removed 1 base from V and 9 bases from J; junction bases left unmatched: 10. The CDR3 runs to 15 residues. The CDR3 region has the DNA TGTGCCAGCAGCTTAGGAGCTAACGGGAGGAGGACGCAGTATTTT. It encodes CASSLGANGRRTQYF.

The chain couples TRBV27 to TRBJ1-5, with D possibly matching TRBD1 (5 bases). Trimming took 3 bases from V and 0 from J, leaving 12 bases between them. Germline V CDR1 and CDR2: MNHEY, SMNVEV (reference sequence). CDR3 length equals 16 residues. In nucleotides, the CDR3 is TGTGCCAGCAGTTTCCGGGGACCCCATAGCAATCAGCCCCAGCATTTT. Translating it yields CASSFRGPHSNQPQHF.

Only a few counts were recorded for this clonotype. This rearrangement joins TRBV5-1 to TRBJ1-6; unclear D gene. The CDR3 is 18 residues long. The V end was cut by 0 bases, the J end by 0 bases, with 13 bases between. The germline V gene encodes CDR1 SGHRS and CDR2 YFSETQ. The CDR3 is CASSLGATGSSYNSPLHF. The DNA of the CDR3 is TGCGCCAGCAGCTTGGGAGCGACGGGGAGCTCCTATAATTCACCCCTCCACTTT. The complete variable domain, with remaining parts taken from reference TRBV5-1 and TRBJ1-6, reads KAGVTQTPRYLIKTRGQQVTLSCSPISGHRSVSWYQQTPGQGLQFLFEYFSETQRNKGNFPGRFSGRQFSNSRSEMNVSTLELGDSALYLCASSLGATGSSYNSPLHFGNGTRLTVT.

This clonotype was counted between two and nine times. J is TRBJ2-5 and V is TRBV7-2; D is possibly TRBD1 or TRBD2 (5 bases each). The CDR3 has 14 residues. Trimming took 7 bases from V and 5 from J, leaving 17 bases between them. Per germline, CDR1 SGHTA and CDR2 FQGNSA. CDR3 nucleotides: TGTGCCAGCACCCTGTATACGGGGCGGGAGACCCAGTACTTC. Translation: CASTLYTGRETQYF.

This rearrangement joins TRBV28 to TRBJ2-4; weak D call: TRBD1 (6 bases). This CDR3 contains 11 residues. Germline V lookup: CDR1 MDHEN, CDR2 SYDVKM. Trimming took 2 bases from V and 15 from J, leaving 11 bases between them. The CDR3 sequence is CASSLEGTRYF. CDR3 DNA: TGTGCCAGCAGTTTAGAAGGGACAAGGTACTTC. Combining the CDR3 with reference TRBV28 and TRBJ2-4 gives the whole variable domain DVKVTQSSRYLVKRTGEKVFLECVQDMDHENMFWYRQDPGLGLRLIYFSYDVKMKEKGDIPEGYSVSREKKERFSLILESASTNQTSMYLCASSLEGTRYFGAGTRLSVL.

This clonotype was recorded only once. This sequence joins TRBV6-2 or TRBV6-3 and TRBJ2-3, with 9 bases that match TRBD2. J gave up 6 bases and V 0 bases, and 7 bases lay outside the gene matches. The germline V gene encodes CDR1 MNHEY and CDR2 SVGEGT. The CDR3 extends over 16 amino acids. CDR3 sequence reads: CASSYSRLAGPDTQYF. The DNA for the CDR3 is TGTGCCAGCAGTTACTCGAGGCTAGCGGGGCCGGATACGCAGTATTTT.

This chain connects TRBV12-3 or TRBV12-4 to TRBJ2-5, with no clear D. The CDR3 spans 17 residues. V was clipped by 0 bases and J by 2 bases, with 16 bases between them. CDR3 sequence: CASSLAHGIGVQETQYF. In nucleotides, the CDR3 is TGTGCCAGCAGTTTAGCGCATGGGATCGGAGTTCAAGAGACCCAGTACTTC.

A few counts support this clonotype. The V gene is TRBV5-1, the J gene TRBJ2-5; 7 bases match TRBD1. The J call may be mistaken, given a closer DNA end match to TRBJ2-7. There are 15 residues in the CDR3. Germline-derived CDR1 and CDR2 are SGHRS and YFSETQ. CDR3 nucleotide sequence: TGCGCCAGCAGCTTATCCGGGACAGAGAGAGTCGAGCAGTACTTC. This translates into CASSLSGTERVEQYF.

The V call is TRBV9, the J call TRBJ2-5, with 8 bases matching TRBD2. Trimming removed 4 bases from V and 11 bases from J; junction bases left unmatched: 19. CDR1 is SGDLS and CDR2 is YYNGEE in the germline V gene. The CDR3 covers 16 residues. CDR3 DNA: TGTGCCAGCAGCACTTCGACTAGCGTGTTTGGGGATGAGCAGTACTTC. It yields the protein CASSTSTSVFGDEQYF.

The rearrangement links TRBV27 to TRBJ2-3; either TRBD1 or TRBD2 may supply D (6 bases each). V gave up 5 bases and J gave up 0 bases, with 12 bases separating them. From germline, CDR1 is MNHEY and CDR2 SMNVEV (reference sequence). This CDR3 contains 15 residues. This CDR3 reads CASSPGAISTDTQYF. CDR3 bases: TGTGCCAGCAGTCCGGGGGCCATAAGCACAGATACGCAGTATTTT.

CDR3 coding DNA: TGCGCCAGCAGGGACTCGGGCGGCTCGGGAGCAGATACGCAGTATTTT. Translation: CASRDSGGSGADTQYF. V is TRBV5-1 and J is TRBJ2-3; possible D gene TRBD2, 6 bases. The CDR3 runs to 16 residues. Germline V gene lookup returns CDR1 SGHRS and CDR2 YFSETQ. Trimming took off 5 bases at V and 4 bases at J, with 20 bases between the two ends.

This sequence joins TRBV4-1 and TRBJ2-4; 12 bases line up with TRBD2. The DNA matches TRBJ2-7 better at its end, which makes the J call doubtful. This CDR3 spans 16 amino acids. Germline V gene data show CDR1 as MGHRA and CDR2 as YSYEKL. Here the CDR3 reads CASSQIGLAGSHEQYF. Written as DNA, the CDR3 is TGCGCCAGCAGCCAGATCGGACTAGCGGGAAGCCACGAGCAGTACTTC.

Regarding this clonotype: A read error may be the cause here, since a much bigger clone is one base away. The CDR3 protein is CASSQIAPETLYF. The CDR3, as DNA: TGTGCCAGCAGCCAGATTGCCCCAGAGACCCTGTACTTC. The rearrangement joins TRBV12-3 or TRBV12-4 to TRBJ2-5, with D unclear. This CDR3 contains 13 residues.

This clonotype was detected many times. The CDR3 spells CSARDGLAGTPEQFF. In DNA, the CDR3 is TGCAGTGCTAGAGACGGACTAGCGGGAACACCCGAGCAGTTCTTC. The gene calls are TRBV20-1 and TRBJ2-1, with 12 bases aligning to TRBD2. The J segment lost 10 bases and the V segment lost 0 bases, leaving 7 bases of the junction unmatched. CDR3 length: 15 residues. The V gene's germline CDR1 is DFQATT and CDR2 SNEGSKA (reference sequence).

V usage is TRBV20-1 and J usage is TRBJ2-7, with TRBD2 matching 11 bases. CDR3 length: 14 amino acids. Germline CDR1 is DFQATT and CDR2 is SNEGSKA (reference sequence). V was clipped by 3 bases and J by 7 bases; unmatched bases: 8. CDR3 sequence: CSASQTSGVSEQYF. In nucleotides, the CDR3 is TGCAGTGCTAGCCAGACTAGCGGGGTCTCGGAGCAGTACTTC.

A few counts support this clonotype. The J gene is TRBJ1-2, the V gene TRBV12-3 or TRBV12-4; D may be TRBD1 (5 bases). CDR3 size: 16 residues. Trimming stripped 6 bases from V and 0 bases from J, with 17 bases between. The CDR3 nucleotides are TGTGCCAGCAGCCCCATAGGACACCGGTCTAACTATGGCTACACCTTC. It translates to CASSPIGHRSNYGYTF.